The 3 T cell receptor beta chains given below trace back to one sample, sequenced in a study of blood T cell repertoires in COVID-19 (TCRdb year 2020). Libraries came from the immunoSEQ multiplex PCR assay. The clones in this table, taken by TCRdb from immuneACCESS, are in-frame only. Not every clone is retained; where verified, under half of the shortfall comes from an unresolved V gene, and the cause of the rest is unknown. The table for this sample lists around 25,000 clones; 85% to 95% of them were counted only once. Around 8.6% of the sample belongs to the ten largest clones. Specimen: peripheral blood. All receptors derive from a human donor in a cohort sampled during active COVID-19.

The chain is built from TRBV5-4 and TRBJ2-2; D unresolved. CDR3 length: 12 amino acids. V shed 3 bases and J shed 2 bases, with 2 bases lying between them. The germline V gene has CDR1 SGHNT and CDR2 YYREEE (reference sequence). The DNA of the CDR3 is TGTGCCAGCAGCTCTAACACCGGGGAGCTGTTTTTT. Translation: CASSSNTGELFF.

This clone was recorded once. The gene calls are TRBV19 and TRBJ1-2; 7 bases are a match to TRBD1. CDR1 LNHDA and CDR2 SQIVND come from the germline V gene (reference sequence). The V and J ends lost 6 bases and 3 bases, in that order; junction bases with no gene match: 10. This CDR3 comprises 15 residues. CDR3 in amino acids: CASRRQRQGYYGYTF. The CDR3 coding sequence is TGTGCCAGTAGACGCCAGCGACAGGGATACTATGGCTACACCTTC.

This clone came up once. This rearrangement joins TRBV6-5 to TRBJ2-7; D is perhaps TRBD1 (6 bases). Germline V gives CDR1 MNHEY, CDR2 SVGAGI. Between the trimmed V and J ends, which lost 8 bases and 4 bases, there was a span of 18 bases. The CDR3 is 14 amino acids. For the CDR3, the DNA is TGTGCCAGCGACCAAAGGGCAGGGGTATACGAGCAGTACTTC. Its translation is CASDQRAGVYEQYF.